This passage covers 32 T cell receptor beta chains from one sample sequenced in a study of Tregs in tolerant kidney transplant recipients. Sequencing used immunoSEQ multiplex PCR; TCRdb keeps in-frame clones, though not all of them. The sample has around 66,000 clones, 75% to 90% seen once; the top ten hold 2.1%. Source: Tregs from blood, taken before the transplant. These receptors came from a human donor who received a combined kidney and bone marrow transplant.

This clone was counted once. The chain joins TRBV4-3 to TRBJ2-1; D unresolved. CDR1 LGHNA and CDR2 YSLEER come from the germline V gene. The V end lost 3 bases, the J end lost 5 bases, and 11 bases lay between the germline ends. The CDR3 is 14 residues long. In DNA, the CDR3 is TGCGCCAGCAGCCAGGTGGCTCTTCACAATGAGCAGTTCTTC. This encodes CASSQVALHNEQFF.

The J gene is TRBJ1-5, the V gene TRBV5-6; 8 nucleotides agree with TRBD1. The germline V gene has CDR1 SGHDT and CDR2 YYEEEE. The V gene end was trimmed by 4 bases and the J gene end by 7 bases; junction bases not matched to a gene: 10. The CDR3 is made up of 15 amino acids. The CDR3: CASSTRTGFGQPQHF. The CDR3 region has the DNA TGTGCCAGCAGCACTCGGACAGGGTTCGGCCAGCCCCAGCATTTT.

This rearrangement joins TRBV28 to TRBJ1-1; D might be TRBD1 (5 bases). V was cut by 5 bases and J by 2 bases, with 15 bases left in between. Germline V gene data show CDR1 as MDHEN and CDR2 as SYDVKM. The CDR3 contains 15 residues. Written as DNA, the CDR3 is TGTGCCAGCAGTCCTCCGGGCAGGGCAAACACTGAAGCTTTCTTT. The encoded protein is CASSPPGRANTEAFF.

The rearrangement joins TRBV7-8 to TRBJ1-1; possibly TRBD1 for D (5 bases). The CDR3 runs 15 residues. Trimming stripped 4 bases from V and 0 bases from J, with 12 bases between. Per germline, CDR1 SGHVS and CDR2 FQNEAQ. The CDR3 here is CASSSWGGMNTEAFF. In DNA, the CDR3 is TGTGCCAGCAGCTCCTGGGGGGGAATGAACACTGAAGCTTTCTTT.

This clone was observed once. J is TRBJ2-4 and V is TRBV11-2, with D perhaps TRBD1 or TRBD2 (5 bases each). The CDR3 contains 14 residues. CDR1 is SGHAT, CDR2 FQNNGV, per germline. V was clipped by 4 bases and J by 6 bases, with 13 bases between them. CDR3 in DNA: TGTGCCAGCAGCTCCCCCGGGGCAGGAAACATTCAGTACTTC. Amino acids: CASSSPGAGNIQYF.

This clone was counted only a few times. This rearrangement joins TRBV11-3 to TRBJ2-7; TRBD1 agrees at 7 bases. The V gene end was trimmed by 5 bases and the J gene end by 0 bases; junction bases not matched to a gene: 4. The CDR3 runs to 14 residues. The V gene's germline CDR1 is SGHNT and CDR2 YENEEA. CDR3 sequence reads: CASSRQGNSYEQYF. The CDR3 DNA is TGTGCCAGCAGCCGACAGGGAAACTCCTACGAGCAGTACTTC.

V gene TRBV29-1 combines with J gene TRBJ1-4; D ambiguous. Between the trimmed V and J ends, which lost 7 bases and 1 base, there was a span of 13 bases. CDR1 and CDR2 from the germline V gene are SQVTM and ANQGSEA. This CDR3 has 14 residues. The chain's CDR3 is CSATAPETNEKLFF. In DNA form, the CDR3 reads TGCAGCGCTACGGCCCCGGAAACTAATGAAAAACTGTTTTTT.

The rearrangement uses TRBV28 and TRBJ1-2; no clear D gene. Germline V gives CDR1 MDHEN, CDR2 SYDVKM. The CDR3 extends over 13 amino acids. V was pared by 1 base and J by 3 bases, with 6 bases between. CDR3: CASSLLGDYGYTF. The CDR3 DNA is TGTGCCAGCAGTTTATTAGGTGACTATGGCTACACCTTC.

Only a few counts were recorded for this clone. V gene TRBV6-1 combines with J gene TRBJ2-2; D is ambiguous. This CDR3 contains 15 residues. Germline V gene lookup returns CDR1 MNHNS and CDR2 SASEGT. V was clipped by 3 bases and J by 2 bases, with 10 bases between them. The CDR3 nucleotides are TGTGCCAGCAGTGAGGTCGCCCTAAACACCGGGGAGCTGTTTTTT. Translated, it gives CASSEVALNTGELFF.

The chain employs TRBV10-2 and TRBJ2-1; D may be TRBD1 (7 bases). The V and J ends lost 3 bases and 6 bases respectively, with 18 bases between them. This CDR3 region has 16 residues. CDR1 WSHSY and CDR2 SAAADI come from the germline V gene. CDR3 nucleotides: TGCGCCAGCAGTGAAGGAGGGGGCATCGGGCTCAATGAGCAGTTCTTC. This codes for CASSEGGGIGLNEQFF.

The CDR3 bases are TGTGCCAGCAGCCGATATGTTATCCCCGAGACAGAGAACTATGGCTACACCTTC. Protein sequence: CASSRYVIPETENYGYTF. The chain recombines TRBV14 with TRBJ1-2; possible D gene TRBD1, 5 bases. This CDR3 is 18 amino acids long. The germline V gene encodes CDR1 SGHDN and CDR2 FVKESK. V lost 4 bases and J lost 2, with 23 bases in between.

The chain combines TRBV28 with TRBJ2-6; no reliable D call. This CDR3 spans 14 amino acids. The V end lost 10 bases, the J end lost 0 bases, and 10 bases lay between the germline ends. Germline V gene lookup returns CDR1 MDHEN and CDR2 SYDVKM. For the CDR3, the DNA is TGTGCCACCTTGGGCCTCTCTGGGGCCAACGTCCTGACTTTC. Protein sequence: CATLGLSGANVLTF.

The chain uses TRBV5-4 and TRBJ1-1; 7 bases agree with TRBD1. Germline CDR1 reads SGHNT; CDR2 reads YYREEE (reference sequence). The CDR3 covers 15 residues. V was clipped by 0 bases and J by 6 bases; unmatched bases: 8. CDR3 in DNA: TGTGCCAGCAGCTTGGTTTTAGGGGGCGCCTCTGAAGCTTTCTTT. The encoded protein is CASSLVLGGASEAFF. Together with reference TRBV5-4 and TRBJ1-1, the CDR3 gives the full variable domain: ETGVTQSPTHLIKTRGQQVTLRCSSQSGHNTVSWYQQALGQGPQFIFQYYREEENGRGNFPPRFSGLQFPNYSSELNVNALELDDSALYLCASSLVLGGASEAFFGQGTRLTVV.

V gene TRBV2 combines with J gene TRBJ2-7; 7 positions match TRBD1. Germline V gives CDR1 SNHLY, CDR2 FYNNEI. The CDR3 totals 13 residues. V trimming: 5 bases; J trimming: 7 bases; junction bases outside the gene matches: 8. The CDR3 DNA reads TGTGCCAGCAGTCTGACAGGGTCGGGTGAGCAGTACTTC. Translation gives CASSLTGSGEQYF.

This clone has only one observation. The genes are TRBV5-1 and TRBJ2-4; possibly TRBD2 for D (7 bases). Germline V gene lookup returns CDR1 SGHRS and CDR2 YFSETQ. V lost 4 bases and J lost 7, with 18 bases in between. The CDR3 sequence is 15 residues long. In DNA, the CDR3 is TGCGCCAGCAGCCGGGGGGCGGTACAGATCAACATTCAGTACTTC. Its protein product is CASSRGAVQINIQYF.

DNA of the CDR3: TGTGCCAGCAGCTTAGGGACTAGCGGGGGGGCCGTCAACGAGCAGTACTTC. This gives the protein CASSLGTSGGAVNEQYF. The rearrangement joins TRBV11-2 to TRBJ2-7; 15 bases are shared with TRBD2. V lost 1 base, J lost 5 bases, and 6 bases stayed unmatched. Germline V gene sequence: CDR1 SGHAT, CDR2 FQNNGV. This CDR3 is built from 17 residues.

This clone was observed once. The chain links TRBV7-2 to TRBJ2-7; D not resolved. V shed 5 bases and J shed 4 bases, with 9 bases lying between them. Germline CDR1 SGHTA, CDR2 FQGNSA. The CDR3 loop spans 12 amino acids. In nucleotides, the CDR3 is TGTGCCAGCAGCCTCCTAGATTACGAGCAGTACTTC. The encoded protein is CASSLLDYEQYF.

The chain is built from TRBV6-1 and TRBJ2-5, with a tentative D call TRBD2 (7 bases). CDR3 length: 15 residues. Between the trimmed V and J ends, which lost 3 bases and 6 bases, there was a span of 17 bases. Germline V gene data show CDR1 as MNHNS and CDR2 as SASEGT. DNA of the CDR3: TGTGCCAGCAGTGAGGGATGGGGAGGGGGAAAGACCCAGTACTTC. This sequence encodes CASSEGWGGGKTQYF.

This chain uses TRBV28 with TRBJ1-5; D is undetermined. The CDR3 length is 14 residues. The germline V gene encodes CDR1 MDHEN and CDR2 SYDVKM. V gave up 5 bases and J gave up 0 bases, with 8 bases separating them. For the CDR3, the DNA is TGTGCCAGCAGTCAAGGTTATAGCAATCAGCCCCAGCATTTT. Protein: CASSQGYSNQPQHF. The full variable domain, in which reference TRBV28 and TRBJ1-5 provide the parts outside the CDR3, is DVKVTQSSRYLVKRTGEKVFLECVQDMDHENMFWYRQDPGLGLRLIYFSYDVKMKEKGDIPEGYSVSREKKERFSLILESASTNQTSMYLCASSQGYSNQPQHFGDGTRLSIL.

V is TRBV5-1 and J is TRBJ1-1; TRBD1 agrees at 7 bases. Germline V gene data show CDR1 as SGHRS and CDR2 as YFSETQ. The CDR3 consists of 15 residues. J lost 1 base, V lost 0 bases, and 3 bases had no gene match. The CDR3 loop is CASSLVGGANTEAFF. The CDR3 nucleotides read TGCGCCAGCAGCTTGGTAGGGGGCGCGAACACTGAAGCTTTCTTT.

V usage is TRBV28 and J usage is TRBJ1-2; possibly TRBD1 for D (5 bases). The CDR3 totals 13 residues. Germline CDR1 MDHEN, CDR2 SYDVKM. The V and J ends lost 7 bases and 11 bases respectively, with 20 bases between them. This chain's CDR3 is CASTQGSYGLYTF. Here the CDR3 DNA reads TGTGCCAGCACGCAGGGTAGCTATGGCCTTTACACCTTC.

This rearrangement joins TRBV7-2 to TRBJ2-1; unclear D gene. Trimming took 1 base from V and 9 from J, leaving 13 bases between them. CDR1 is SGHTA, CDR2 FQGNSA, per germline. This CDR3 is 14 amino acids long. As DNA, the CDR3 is TGTGCCAGCAGCTTAGTCGCAAAGGCCGGTGAGCAGTTCTTC. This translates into CASSLVAKAGEQFF.

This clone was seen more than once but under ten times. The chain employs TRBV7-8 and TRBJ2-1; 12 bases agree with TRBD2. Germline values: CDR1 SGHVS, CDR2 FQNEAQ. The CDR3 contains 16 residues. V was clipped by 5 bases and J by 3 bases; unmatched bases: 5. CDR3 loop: CASSLRTSGIYNEQFF. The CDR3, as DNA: TGTGCCAGCAGCCTTCGGACTAGCGGGATCTACAATGAGCAGTTCTTC.

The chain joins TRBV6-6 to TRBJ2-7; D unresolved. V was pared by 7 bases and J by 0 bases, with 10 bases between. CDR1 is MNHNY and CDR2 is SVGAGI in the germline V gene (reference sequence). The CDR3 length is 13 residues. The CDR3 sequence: CASTAGHSYEQYF. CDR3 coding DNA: TGTGCCAGCACCGCCGGCCACTCCTACGAGCAGTACTTC.

CDR3 sequence: CASSSTRGVQPQHF. CDR3 nucleotide sequence: TGTGCCAGCAGCTCAACCCGGGGGGTACAGCCCCAGCATTTT. The chain joins TRBV7-2 to TRBJ1-5, with TRBD1 as a possible D gene (5 bases). CDR1 is SGHTA and CDR2 is FQGNSA in the germline V gene. This CDR3 comprises 14 residues. V lost 4 bases, J lost 7 bases, and 14 bases lay in between.

The chain's CDR3 is CASSPQGITGELFF. In DNA, the CDR3 is TGTGCCAGCAGCCCACAGGGAATCACCGGGGAGCTGTTTTTT. J is TRBJ2-2 and V is TRBV7-2, with D possibly being TRBD1 (6 bases). In germline, CDR1 is SGHTA, CDR2 FQGNSA. V dropped 5 bases and J dropped 4 bases, with 11 bases sitting between them. This CDR3 has 14 residues.

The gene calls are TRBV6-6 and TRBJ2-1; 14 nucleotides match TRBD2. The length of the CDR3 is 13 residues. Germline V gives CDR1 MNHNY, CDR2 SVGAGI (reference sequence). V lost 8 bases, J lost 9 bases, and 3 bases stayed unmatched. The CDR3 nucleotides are TGTGCCAGCCAGACTAGCGGGGGGGGTGAGCAGTTCTTC. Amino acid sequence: CASQTSGGGEQFF.

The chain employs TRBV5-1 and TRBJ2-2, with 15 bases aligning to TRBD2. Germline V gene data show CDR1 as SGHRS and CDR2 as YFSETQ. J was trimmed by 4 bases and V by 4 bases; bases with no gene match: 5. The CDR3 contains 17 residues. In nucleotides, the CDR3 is TGCGCCAGCAGCCGCGGACTAGCGGGGGGGATCACCGGGGAGCTGTTTTTT. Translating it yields CASSRGLAGGITGELFF.

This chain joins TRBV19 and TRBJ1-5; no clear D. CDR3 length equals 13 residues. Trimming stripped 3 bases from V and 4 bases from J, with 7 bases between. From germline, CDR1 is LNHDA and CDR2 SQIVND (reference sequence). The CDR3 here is CASSMGLNQPQHF. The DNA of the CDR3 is TGTGCCAGTAGTATGGGATTGAATCAGCCCCAGCATTTT.

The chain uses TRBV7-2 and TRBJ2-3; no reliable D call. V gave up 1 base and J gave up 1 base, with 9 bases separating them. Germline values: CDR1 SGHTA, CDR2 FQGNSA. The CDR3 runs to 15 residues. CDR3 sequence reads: CASSLVAMGTDTQYF. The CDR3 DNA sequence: TGTGCCAGCAGCTTAGTAGCAATGGGCACAGATACGCAGTATTTT.

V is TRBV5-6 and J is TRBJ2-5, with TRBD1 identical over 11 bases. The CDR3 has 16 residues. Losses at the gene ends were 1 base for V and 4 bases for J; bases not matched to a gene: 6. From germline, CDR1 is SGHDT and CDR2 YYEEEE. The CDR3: CASSLWGQGVGETQYF. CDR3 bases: TGTGCCAGCAGCTTGTGGGGACAGGGGGTAGGAGAGACCCAGTACTTC.

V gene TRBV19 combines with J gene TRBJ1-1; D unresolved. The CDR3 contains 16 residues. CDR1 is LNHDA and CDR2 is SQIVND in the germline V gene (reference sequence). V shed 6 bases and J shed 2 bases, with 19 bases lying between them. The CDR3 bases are TGTGCCAGTAGATCCCACACCGGGTCGCTAAACACTGAAGCTTTCTTT. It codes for CASRSHTGSLNTEAFF.